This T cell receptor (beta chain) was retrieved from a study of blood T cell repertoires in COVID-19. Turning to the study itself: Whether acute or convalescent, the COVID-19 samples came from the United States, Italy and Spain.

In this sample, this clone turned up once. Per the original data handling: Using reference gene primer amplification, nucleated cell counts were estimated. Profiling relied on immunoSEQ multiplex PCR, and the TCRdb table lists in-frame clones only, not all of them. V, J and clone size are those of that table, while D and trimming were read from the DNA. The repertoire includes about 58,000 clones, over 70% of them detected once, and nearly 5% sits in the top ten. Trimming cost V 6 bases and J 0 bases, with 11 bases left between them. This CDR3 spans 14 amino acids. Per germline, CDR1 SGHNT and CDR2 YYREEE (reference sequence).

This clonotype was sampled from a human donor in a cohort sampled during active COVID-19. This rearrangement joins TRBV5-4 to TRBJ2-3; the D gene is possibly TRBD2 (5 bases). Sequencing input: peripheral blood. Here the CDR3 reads CASKARVSTDTQYF. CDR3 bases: TGTGCCAGCAAAGCGAGGGTGAGCACAGATACGCAGTATTTT. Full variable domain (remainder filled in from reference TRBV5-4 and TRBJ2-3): ETGVTQSPTHLIKTRGQQVTLRCSSQSGHNTVSWYQQALGQGPQFIFQYYREEENGRGNFPPRFSGLQFPNYSSELNVNALELDDSALYLCASKARVSTDTQYFGPGTRLTVL.